This note documents a single T cell receptor (beta chain) sequence. This sample is drawn from a study of identical twins. TCRdb redid the calling of the 5' RACE reads with MiXCR, one entry per CDR3 protein. In the table there are some 690,000 distinct CDR3 sequences, less than 25% of which are singletons. This same sample was also part of a study on T cells expressing NK-cell markers. That study adds: Seven donors tested HCMV-seropositive and one tested seronegative among the eight sequenced. In several experiments, an anti-gamma-delta TCR antibody restricted sorting to alpha-beta TCR T cells.

Source material: PBMCs. This sequence originates from a woman aged 18-29 years in good health.

Here the CDR3 DNA reads TGTGCCACCAGCATCCGGGACACGATATCCTACGAGCAGTACTTC. Its protein is CATSIRDTISYEQYF. The rearrangement links TRBV15 to TRBJ2-7; TRBD1 might be the D (6 bases). V was trimmed by 4 bases and J by 1 base, leaving 14 bases between them. Germline CDR1 is LNHNV and CDR2 is YYDKDF (reference sequence). The CDR3 has 15 residues.